This is a list of T cell receptor beta chains from one sample in a study of identical twins. TCRdb itself ran the 5' RACE reads through MiXCR, one entry per CDR3 protein. The repertoire consists of some 1,600,000 distinct CDR3 sequences, with about 30% occurring once and the leading ten covering around 0.3%. Sequencing was done on a sample of cord blood. The receptors were sampled from a newborn girl in good health. Each CDR3 is given with its conserved first and last residue. The order of the fields is V gene, J gene, clone size, D gene, CDR3 protein, CDR3 DNA. D genes are given only for firm matches. Clone size is not always given. Where it is, it says once, few, many or a class for expanded clones.

V gene: TRBV11-2; J gene: TRBJ2-7; clone size: NA; D gene: NA; CDR3 protein: CASTPRRSSYNEQYF; CDR3 DNA: TGTGCCAGCACCCCACGAAGGAGCTCCTACAATGAGCAGTACTTC
V gene: TRBV20-1; J gene: TRBJ1-2; clone size: many; D gene: NA; CDR3 protein: CSARVSGNYGYTF; CDR3 DNA: TGCAGTGCTAGAGTGAGCGGCAACTATGGCTACACCTTC
V gene: TRBV20-1; J gene: TRBJ2-5; clone size: NA; D gene: NA; CDR3 protein: CSATYKHQETQYF; CDR3 DNA: TGCAGTGCTACATACAAGCACCAAGAGACCCAGTACTTC
V gene: TRBV4-2; J gene: TRBJ1-5; clone size: few; D gene: TRBD1; CDR3 protein: CASSQGQGGSQPQHF; CDR3 DNA: TGTGCCAGCAGCCAGGGACAGGGGGGTAGTCAGCCCCAGCATTTT
V gene: TRBV7-9; J gene: TRBJ1-1; clone size: NA; D gene: TRBD1; CDR3 protein: CASSPGTDYMNTEAFF; CDR3 DNA: TGTGCCAGCAGCCCGGGGACAGACTACATGAACACTGAAGCTTTCTTT
V gene: TRBV7-7; J gene: TRBJ2-7; clone size: few; D gene: NA; CDR3 protein: CASSLDDNSYEQYF; CDR3 DNA: TGTGCCAGCAGCTTAGATGACAACTCCTACGAGCAGTACTTC
V gene: TRBV5-1; J gene: TRBJ1-1; clone size: NA; D gene: TRBD1; CDR3 protein: CASSLARQGFTEAFF; CDR3 DNA: TGCGCCAGCAGCTTGGCGAGACAGGGGTTCACTGAAGCTTTCTTT
V gene: TRBV7-2; J gene: TRBJ2-1; clone size: many; D gene: TRBD2; CDR3 protein: CASSSGLAGSEQFF; CDR3 DNA: TGTGCCAGCAGCTCGGGACTAGCGGGGAGTGAGCAGTTCTTC
V gene: TRBV25-1; J gene: TRBJ1-5; clone size: NA; D gene: TRBD1; CDR3 protein: CASSVTGANQPQHF; CDR3 DNA: TGTGCCAGCAGTGTGACAGGGGCAAATCAGCCCCAGCATTTT
V gene: TRBV7-6; J gene: TRBJ2-5; clone size: few; D gene: NA; CDR3 protein: CASSLGLAHLETQYF; CDR3 DNA: TGTGCCAGCAGCTTGGGGCTAGCGCATCTAGAGACCCAGTACTTC
V gene: TRBV20-1; J gene: TRBJ2-3; clone size: few; D gene: NA; CDR3 protein: CSARFPQLEIYGDTQYF; CDR3 DNA: TGCAGTGCTAGATTCCCACAACTAGAAATCTACGGGGATACGCAGTATTTT
V gene: TRBV20-1; J gene: TRBJ1-4; clone size: NA; D gene: TRBD1; CDR3 protein: CSARNRGFEKLFF; CDR3 DNA: TGCAGTGCTAGGAACAGGGGGTTTGAAAAACTGTTTTTT
V gene: TRBV7-7; J gene: TRBJ2-5; clone size: NA; D gene: TRBD1; CDR3 protein: CASSFSGTAFQETQYF; CDR3 DNA: TGTGCCAGCAGCTTCTCCGGGACAGCATTCCAAGAGACCCAGTACTTC
V gene: TRBV27; J gene: TRBJ2-5; clone size: NA; D gene: NA; CDR3 protein: CASGPSEMETQYF; CDR3 DNA: TGTGCCAGCGGTCCTTCGGAGATGGAGACCCAGTACTTC
V gene: TRBV11-2; J gene: TRBJ2-2; clone size: NA; D gene: TRBD2; CDR3 protein: CASSWRGSRLNTGELFF; CDR3 DNA: TGTGCCAGCAGCTGGCGGGGGTCACGTTTGAACACCGGGGAGCTGTTTTTT
V gene: TRBV10-3; J gene: TRBJ2-1; clone size: NA; D gene: TRBD2; CDR3 protein: CAISDQGLAGGEQFF; CDR3 DNA: TGTGCCATCAGTGACCAGGGACTAGCGGGAGGAGAGCAGTTCTTC
V gene: TRBV2; J gene: TRBJ2-3; clone size: NA; D gene: NA; CDR3 protein: CASRELTPTDTQYF; CDR3 DNA: TGTGCCAGCAGGGAACTCACGCCTACAGATACGCAGTATTTT
V gene: TRBV18; J gene: TRBJ1-1; clone size: NA; D gene: TRBD1; CDR3 protein: CASSRTGAGNTEAFF; CDR3 DNA: TGTGCCAGCTCACGAACAGGGGCGGGGAACACTGAAGCTTTCTTT
V gene: TRBV27; J gene: TRBJ2-1; clone size: once; D gene: NA; CDR3 protein: CASSRLPWGYEQFF; CDR3 DNA: TGTGCCAGCAGTAGACTCCCATGGGGCTACGAGCAGTTCTTC
V gene: TRBV28; J gene: TRBJ1-2; clone size: NA; D gene: NA; CDR3 protein: CASSLWQDGYTF; CDR3 DNA: TGTGCCAGCAGTTTATGGCAGGATGGCTACACCTTC
V gene: TRBV4-3; J gene: TRBJ2-1; clone size: NA; D gene: NA; CDR3 protein: CASSQVHGYNEQFF; CDR3 DNA: TGCGCCAGCAGCCAAGTCCACGGGTACAATGAGCAGTTCTTC
V gene: TRBV16; J gene: TRBJ2-4; clone size: once; D gene: NA; CDR3 protein: CASSLGEMKAKNIQYF; CDR3 DNA: TGTGCCAGCAGCTTGGGGGAAATGAAAGCCAAAAACATTCAGTACTTC
V gene: TRBV25-1; J gene: TRBJ2-5; clone size: NA; D gene: NA; CDR3 protein: CASSEQQQETQYF; CDR3 DNA: TGTGCCAGCAGTGAACAACAACAAGAGACCCAGTACTTC
V gene: TRBV21-1; J gene: TRBJ1-6; clone size: NA; D gene: NA; CDR3 protein: CASSTLIGVSSSPLHF; CDR3 DNA: TGTGCCAGCAGCACCCTGATAGGGGTGTCCAGTTCACCCCTCCACTTT
V gene: TRBV2; J gene: TRBJ1-2; clone size: NA; D gene: TRBD1; CDR3 protein: CASSARGGGYGYTF; CDR3 DNA: TGTGCCAGCAGTGCTAGAGGGGGCGGCTATGGCTACACCTTC
V gene: TRBV5-1; J gene: TRBJ2-5; clone size: NA; D gene: NA; CDR3 protein: CASKLGSGNEQYF; CDR3 DNA: TGCGCCAGCAAGTTGGGGTCCGGCAATGAGCAGTACTTC
V gene: TRBV7-9; J gene: TRBJ1-1; clone size: NA; D gene: NA; CDR3 protein: CACSLDGTLNTEAFF; CDR3 DNA: TGTGCCTGCAGCTTAGATGGGACGCTAAACACTGAAGCTTTCTTT
V gene: TRBV7-2; J gene: TRBJ2-4; clone size: NA; D gene: TRBD2; CDR3 protein: CASSLGVSASGRLEQYF; CDR3 DNA: TGTGCCAGCAGCTTAGGGGTATCGGCTAGCGGGAGGTTAGAGCAGTACTTC
V gene: TRBV2; J gene: TRBJ2-1; clone size: NA; D gene: NA; CDR3 protein: CASSGDLPNEQFF; CDR3 DNA: TGTGCCAGCAGTGGGGACCTACCCAATGAGCAGTTCTTC
V gene: TRBV10-1; J gene: TRBJ2-5; clone size: once; D gene: TRBD2; CDR3 protein: CASSAASGTYNEQYF; CDR3 DNA: TGCGCCAGCAGTGCGGCTAGCGGGACCTACAATGAGCAGTACTTC
V gene: TRBV10-3; J gene: TRBJ2-1; clone size: few; D gene: NA; CDR3 protein: CAISESNIAAPYNEQFF; CDR3 DNA: TGTGCCATCAGTGAGTCGAATATAGCGGCCCCTTACAATGAGCAGTTCTTC
V gene: TRBV11-2; J gene: TRBJ2-2; clone size: NA; D gene: TRBD2; CDR3 protein: CASSWTGLAGGRFTGELFF; CDR3 DNA: TGTGCCAGCAGCTGGACGGGACTAGCGGGGGGGCGATTCACCGGGGAGCTGTTTTTT
V gene: TRBV6-5; J gene: TRBJ2-1; clone size: few; D gene: NA; CDR3 protein: CASSRTDSSYNEQFF; CDR3 DNA: TGTGCCAGCAGTCGGACTGACAGCTCCTACAATGAGCAGTTCTTC
V gene: TRBV2; J gene: TRBJ2-7; clone size: few; D gene: NA; CDR3 protein: CASSDPGLYEQYF; CDR3 DNA: TGTGCCAGCAGTGACCCAGGCCTCTACGAGCAGTACTTC
V gene: TRBV25-1; J gene: TRBJ1-2; clone size: NA; D gene: NA; CDR3 protein: CASSDMTAHGYTF; CDR3 DNA: TGTGCCAGCAGTGATATGACAGCTCATGGCTACACCTTC
V gene: TRBV7-9; J gene: TRBJ2-1; clone size: NA; D gene: NA; CDR3 protein: CASSQPSSINEQFF; CDR3 DNA: TGTGCCAGCAGTCAACCTTCGAGTATCAATGAGCAGTTCTTC
V gene: TRBV6-5; J gene: TRBJ2-5; clone size: NA; D gene: TRBD2; CDR3 protein: CATQLSGIDEQYF; CDR3 DNA: TGTGCCACCCAATTAAGCGGGATCGATGAGCAGTACTTC
V gene: TRBV12-3/TRBV12-4; J gene: TRBJ2-5; clone size: NA; D gene: TRBD1; CDR3 protein: CVRGFSPWGTAKETQYF; CDR3 DNA: TGTGTCAGGGGATTCTCCCCATGGGGGACAGCAAAAGAGACCCAGTACTTC
V gene: TRBV6-5; J gene: TRBJ2-7; clone size: NA; D gene: TRBD2; CDR3 protein: CASSYSTSGIHNEQYF; CDR3 DNA: TGTGCCAGCAGTTACTCGACTAGCGGGATCCACAATGAGCAGTACTTC
V gene: TRBV12-3/TRBV12-4; J gene: TRBJ2-5; clone size: NA; D gene: NA; CDR3 protein: CASSFEVQTQYF; CDR3 DNA: TGTGCCAGCAGTTTCGAGGTGCAGACCCAGTACTTC
V gene: TRBV5-1; J gene: TRBJ2-7; clone size: NA; D gene: TRBD2; CDR3 protein: CASSLVGSGNEQYF; CDR3 DNA: TGCGCCAGCAGCTTGGTGGGGAGCGGGAACGAGCAGTACTTC
V gene: TRBV20-1; J gene: TRBJ2-7; clone size: NA; D gene: TRBD2; CDR3 protein: CSAPTSGAYNEQYF; CDR3 DNA: TGCAGTGCTCCGACTAGCGGGGCCTACAATGAGCAGTACTTC
V gene: TRBV29-1; J gene: TRBJ1-1; clone size: NA; D gene: NA; CDR3 protein: CSVVGSPYTEAFF; CDR3 DNA: TGCAGCGTTGTGGGGTCCCCGTACACTGAAGCTTTCTTT
V gene: TRBV20-1; J gene: TRBJ2-5; clone size: NA; D gene: TRBD2; CDR3 protein: CSAQVGLEGEEQYF; CDR3 DNA: TGCAGTGCTCAGGTGGGACTAGAGGGGGAGGAGCAGTACTTC